This T cell receptor (beta chain) was recovered during a study of blood T cell repertoires in COVID-19. Study context: Acute and convalescent COVID-19 specimens originated in the United States, Italy and Spain.

Clones were sequenced by immunoSEQ multiplex PCR, and TCRdb holds only the in-frame ones, with some missing. The sample has about 340,000 clones, 86% seen once. V lost 2 bases and J lost 5, with 12 bases in between. The CDR3 loop spans 14 amino acids. Germline V gives CDR1 MNHNY, CDR2 SVGAGI (reference sequence). The genes are TRBV6-6 and TRBJ1-1; possibly TRBD1 for D (5 bases). The clonotype was recovered from a woman aged 60-70 years with COVID-19, enrolled during active disease. What was sequenced was peripheral blood. The CDR3 protein is CASSYGGGWTEAFF. CDR3 nucleotides: TGTGCCAGCAGTTACGGGGGGGGTTGGACTGAAGCTTTCTTT.